The rows below give T cell receptor beta chains drawn from one sample of a study of technical replicates of blood from several donors. The repertoire was sequenced with immunoSEQ multiplex PCR; TCRdb's copy has only in-frame clones and lacks some. The sample contains over 50,000 clones, about 87% of which appear only once. The sequenced sample consisted of PBMCs. The source is a human donor in good health. Some clones in this sample may be carry-over from other donors' samples. Both conserved end residues are part of each CDR3. Each record gives: D gene, CDR3 length, V gene, J gene, clone size, CDR3 DNA, CDR3 protein. D genes are given only for firm matches. The size of a clone is reported for some rows only, either as once, few or many, or as a class for expanded clones.

>-|16|TRBV11-2|TRBJ1-4|-
TGTGCCAGCAGCTTAGATCTGGCCCTTAGCGGTGAAAAACTGTTTTTT
CASSLDLALSGEKLFF
>TRBD1|14|TRBV25-1|TRBJ1-1|-
TGTGCCAGCAGAGCCCCGACAGGGTACACTGAAGCTTTCTTT
CASRAPTGYTEAFF
>TRBD2|13|TRBV7-6|TRBJ2-7|once
TGTGCCAGCAGCTTAGACTTAGCGGGGGAGCAGTACTTC
CASSLDLAGEQYF
>TRBD2|15|TRBV4-2|TRBJ2-7|-
TGTGCCAGCAGCCTTGGGACTAGCGGAACCTACGAGCAGTACTTC
CASSLGTSGTYEQYF
>-|14|TRBV5-4|TRBJ1-2|-
TGTGCCAGCGTCACCAGGGGCGCTAACTATGGCTACACCTTC
CASVTRGANYGYTF
>-|12|TRBV7-8|TRBJ2-7|-
TGTGCCAGCAGCATCCTCTCCTACGAGCAGTACTTC
CASSILSYEQYF
>TRBD2|16|TRBV25-1|TRBJ2-3|-
TGTGCCAGCAGTGAATATAGCGGGAGGGACACAGATACGCAGTATTTT
CASSEYSGRDTDTQYF
>-|12|TRBV4-1|TRBJ2-1|-
TGCGCCAGCAGCCCTCAGGGCAATGAGCAGTTCTTC
CASSPQGNEQFF
>-|14|TRBV19|TRBJ1-1|-
TGTGCCAGTAGTATAGCAGGGCGCGCGGCTGAAGCTTTCTTT
CASSIAGRAAEAFF
>-|15|TRBV21-1|TRBJ1-6|-
TGTGCCAGCAGCAAAGACGGGGACAGTTATTCACCCCTCCACTTT
CASSKDGDSYSPLHF
>TRBD1|15|TRBV6-1|TRBJ1-3|-
TGTGCCAGCAGGTATACAGGGGACTCTGGAAACACCATATATTTT
CASRYTGDSGNTIYF
>-|14|TRBV7-9|TRBJ2-1|-
TGTGCCAGCAGCTTAGGGACTAACCACAATGAGCAGTTCTTC
CASSLGTNHNEQFF
>-|12|TRBV6-1|TRBJ1-2|-
TGTGCCAGCATTGGAGGCGGGTATGGCTACACCTTC
CASIGGGYGYTF
>-|11|TRBV20-1|TRBJ2-1|-
TGCAGTGCTAGAGGGCAGAATGAGCAGTTCTTC
CSARGQNEQFF
>-|16|TRBV5-1|TRBJ2-2|-
TGCGCCAGCAGCTTGGGGGCTCCGCCGTCCACCGGGGAGCTGTTTTTT
CASSLGAPPSTGELFF
>TRBD1|17|TRBV7-6|TRBJ1-1|-
TGTGCCAGCAGCTTAGCGAACTGGGACAGAGGGAACACTGAAGCTTTCTTT
CASSLANWDRGNTEAFF
>TRBD2|15|TRBV7-3|TRBJ2-1|-
TGTGCCAGCAGCGAAGAGACTAGCCCTGGGGTTGAGCAGTTCTTC
CASSEETSPGVEQFF
>TRBD2|15|TRBV5-1|TRBJ2-1|-
TGCGCCAGCAGCTTGGCTAGCGGGGGGGCCGATGAGCAGTTCTTC
CASSLASGGADEQFF
>TRBD2|15|TRBV10-3|TRBJ2-3|-
TGTGCCACCTCCGCTAGCGGGAGTGTAGCAGATACGCAGTATTTT
CATSASGSVADTQYF
>-|12|TRBV7-6|TRBJ2-3|-
TGTGCCAGCAGCACAACAACAGATACGCAGTATTTT
CASSTTTDTQYF
>TRBD2|13|TRBV30|TRBJ2-7|-
TGTGCCTGGACCGGGACTAGCGACTACGAGCAGTACTTC
CAWTGTSDYEQYF
>-|17|TRBV7-3|TRBJ2-3|-
TGTGCCAGCAGCCAAGAACCCAGGGGTTCTGGCACAGATACGCAGTATTTT
CASSQEPRGSGTDTQYF